The T cell receptor (beta chain) under discussion was sequenced for a study of cytotoxic CD8 clonotypes in ibrutinib-treated CLL (dated by TCRdb to about 2021). Turning to the overall study: The cohort was composed of roughly ten relapsed/refractory and fewer than 16 treatment-naive patients; IGHV unmutated status was identified in around 17 patients. Responses were partial in 24 patients and complete in 2; after median approximately 69 months follow-up, some 15 stayed in remission and roughly twelve progressed. Response samples were taken after a median of 12 months on treatment, ranging from roughly 6 to 36 months. An average of about 250,000 productive templates and around 100,000 productive rearrangements was obtained per sample. Longitudinal samples were available for 26 of the 86 trial participants. Cryopreserved peripheral blood mononuclear cells were collected at three points: before therapy, at response, and at either sustained remission or disease progression. All remission and progressive disease samples were collected while patients were still receiving ibrutinib.

The goal of deep resolution MiSeq sequencing was a depth between 1 in 1 million and 1 in 200,000 T cells, and coverage averaged 10x per clonotype. The immunoSEQ hsTCRB Kit was used to generate the TCR beta libraries. In the authors' own workflow: The data were analyzed with ImmunoSEQ Analyzer and ImmunoSEQ Data Assistant, and V, D and J gene assignments followed IMGT definitions. Clonality, with values ranging from 0 to 1, was calculated as one minus the normalized Shannon entropy of productive rearrangement frequencies. Only overrepresented clonotypes making up at least 0.05% of each patient's repertoire were included in the public clonotype analysis. About twelve repertoires from age-matched healthy donors, obtained from immuneACCESS, served as clonality controls. TCRdb limited this immuneACCESS table to in-frame rearrangements with V and J called. A share of clones is missing; checked studies link under half to unresolved V genes, and the rest is unexplained. Clone size and V and J calls were adopted from that table, with D and trimming inferred from the DNA. In this sample the table shows roughly 190,000 clones, approximately 68% of which occur a single time. In total, the top ten clones hold 13% of the sample.

Overall study results and their limits: At baseline, clonality was higher than in age-matched healthy donors and showed a strong correlation with circulating CD8+ T-cell counts. Public clonotypes were found to be uncommon and were observed to contract or remain stable during treatment; the increase in clonality was shown to reflect expansion of private clonotypes at ibrutinib response. Lymph node repertoires were not examined, and the timing of sampling was not matched between patients in sustained remission and those whose disease progressed. Clonality increased at ibrutinib response, stayed stable in sustained remission, and fell back toward baseline at progression.

Details on this clone: Its antigen remains undetermined. Base-call qualities are not available, and no considerably larger clone is one nucleotide away.

This specimen's time point label, per the study, means: less than 30 months on ibrutinib. Approximately 2 micrograms of genomic DNA were extracted from cryopreserved PBMCs for TCR beta library preparation. Longitudinal blood samples from CLL patients on ibrutinib monotherapy underwent high-throughput TCR beta sequencing. The patients were enrolled in a single-center, open-label phase 2 trial of ibrutinib monotherapy. This specimen was PBMCs, taken after 24 months of ibrutinib treatment. The receptor's source is a human donor with chronic lymphocytic leukemia.

The sequence in DNA is TGTGCCATAATAGCGACGGCCTTCAATGAGCAGTTCTTC. It is translated as CAIIATAFNEQFF. Recombination connected TRBV13 to TRBJ2-1, and the D gene may be TRBD2, 5 bases matching. The trim is 10 bases for V and 6 bases for J, with a gap of 16 bases between the germline ends. CDR1 and CDR2 are read off the germline V gene (reference sequence) as PRHDT and FYEKMQ. Taken from cysteine to phenylalanine, the CDR3 has 13 residues. The sequence is cut down to CDR3 DNA, 39 bases in frame from base 1.